This passage covers 3 T cell receptor beta chains from one sample sequenced in a study of siplizumab effects on memory and regulatory T cells. Libraries were prepared by immunoSEQ multiplex PCR; TCRdb keeps only in-frame clonotypes and omits some of them. In the table there are 65,000 to 90,000 clones, roughly 93% of which are singletons. Sequenced input: CD8+ T cells sorted from blood. These receptors were collected from a human donor in good health.

V gene TRBV18 combines with J gene TRBJ1-5; D call uncertain. CDR1 is KGHSH, CDR2 LQKENI, per germline. The V end was cut by 1 base, the J end by 6 bases, with 13 bases between. The CDR3 contains 15 residues. In DNA, the CDR3 is TGTGCCAGCTCACCACAGGGTGCGTTAAGTCAGCCCCAGCATTTT. Translating it yields CASSPQGALSQPQHF.

CDR3 DNA sequence: TGTGCCAGTAGTTTCAATACCGGGACTGAAGCTTTCTTT. It translates to CASSFNTGTEAFF. This chain links TRBV19 with TRBJ1-1; no firm D call. Germline loops: CDR1 LNHDA, CDR2 SQIVND (reference sequence). The CDR3 is made up of 13 amino acids. Between the trimmed V and J ends, which lost 5 bases and 5 bases, there was a span of 12 bases.

This sequence joins TRBV28 and TRBJ2-6; the D call may be TRBD1 or TRBD2 (6 bases each). The length of the CDR3 is 18 residues. Deletions cut 4 bases from V and 4 bases from J, with 20 bases between. In germline, CDR1 is MDHEN, CDR2 SYDVKM. The CDR3 reads CASSSPTRGREGANVLTF. DNA of the CDR3: TGTGCCAGCAGTTCCCCCACACGGGGGCGTGAAGGGGCCAACGTCCTGACTTTC.